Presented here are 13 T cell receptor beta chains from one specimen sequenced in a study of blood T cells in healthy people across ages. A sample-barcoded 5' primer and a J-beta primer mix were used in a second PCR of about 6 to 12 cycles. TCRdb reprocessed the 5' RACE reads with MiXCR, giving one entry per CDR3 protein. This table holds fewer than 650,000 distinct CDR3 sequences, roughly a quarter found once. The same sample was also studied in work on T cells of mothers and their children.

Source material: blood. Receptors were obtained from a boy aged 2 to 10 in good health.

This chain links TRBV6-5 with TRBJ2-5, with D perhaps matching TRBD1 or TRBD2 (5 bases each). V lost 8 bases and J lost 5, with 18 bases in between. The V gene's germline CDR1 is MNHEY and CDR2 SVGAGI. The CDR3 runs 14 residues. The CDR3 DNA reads TGTGCCAGCCACGGCCCAGGGCCGGGGGAGACCCAGTACTTC. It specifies CASHGPGPGETQYF.

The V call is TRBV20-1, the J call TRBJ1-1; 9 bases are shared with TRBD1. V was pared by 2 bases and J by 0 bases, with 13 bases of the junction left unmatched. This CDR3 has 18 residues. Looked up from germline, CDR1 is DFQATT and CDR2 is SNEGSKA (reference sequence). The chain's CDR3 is CSARIYRTGVHLNTEAFF. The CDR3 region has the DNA TGCAGTGCTAGAATTTACCGGACAGGGGTTCATTTGAACACTGAAGCTTTCTTT.

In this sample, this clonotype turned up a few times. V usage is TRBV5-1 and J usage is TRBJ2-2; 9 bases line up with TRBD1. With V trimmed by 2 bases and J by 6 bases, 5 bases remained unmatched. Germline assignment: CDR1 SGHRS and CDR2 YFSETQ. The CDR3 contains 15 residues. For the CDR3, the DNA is TGCGCCAGCAGCTTACAGGGGGCTGGGGCCGGGGAGCTGTTTTTT. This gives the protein CASSLQGAGAGELFF.

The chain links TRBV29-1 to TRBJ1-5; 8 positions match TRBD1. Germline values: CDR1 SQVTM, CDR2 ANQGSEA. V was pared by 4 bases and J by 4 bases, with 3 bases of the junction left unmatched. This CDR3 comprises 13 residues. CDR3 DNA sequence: TGCAGCGTTGCCAGGGGGCGGAATCAGCCCCAGCATTTT. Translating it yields CSVARGRNQPQHF. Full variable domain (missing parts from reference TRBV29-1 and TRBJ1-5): SAVISQKPSRDICQRGTSLTIQCQVDSQVTMMFWYRQQPGQSLTLIATANQGSEATYESGFVIDKFPISRPNLTFSTLTVSNMSPEDSSIYLCSVARGRNQPQHFGDGTRLSIL.

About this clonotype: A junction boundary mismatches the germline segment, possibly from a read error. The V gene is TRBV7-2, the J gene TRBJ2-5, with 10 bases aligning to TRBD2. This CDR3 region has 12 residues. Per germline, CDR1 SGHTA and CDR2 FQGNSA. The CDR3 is CASSLGLAGEEF. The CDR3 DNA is TGTGCCAGCAGCTTAGGCCTAGCGGGAGAGGAGTTC.

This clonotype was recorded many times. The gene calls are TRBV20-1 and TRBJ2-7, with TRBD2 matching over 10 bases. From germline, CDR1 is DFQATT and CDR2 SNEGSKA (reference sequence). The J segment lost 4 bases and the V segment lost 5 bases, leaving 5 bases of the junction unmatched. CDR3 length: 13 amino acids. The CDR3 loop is CSAVLAGVYEQYF. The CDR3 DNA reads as TGCAGTGCTGTCCTAGCGGGAGTATACGAGCAGTACTTC.

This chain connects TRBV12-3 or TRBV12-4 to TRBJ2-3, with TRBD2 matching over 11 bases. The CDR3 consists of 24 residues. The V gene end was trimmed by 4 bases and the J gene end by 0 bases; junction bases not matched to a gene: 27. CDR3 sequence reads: CASSSRMPTVSLTSGRGSTDTQYF. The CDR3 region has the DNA TGTGCCAGCAGTTCACGTATGCCGACAGTTTCCCTTACTAGCGGGAGAGGAAGCACAGATACGCAGTATTTT.

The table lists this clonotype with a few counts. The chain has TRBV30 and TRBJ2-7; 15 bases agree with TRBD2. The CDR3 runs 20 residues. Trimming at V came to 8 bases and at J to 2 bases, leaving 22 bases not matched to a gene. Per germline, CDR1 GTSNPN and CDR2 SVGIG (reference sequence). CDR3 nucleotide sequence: TGTGCCCGATCAACGGCCGGGGTAACGGGACTAGCGGGAGGCCCCTACGAGCAGTACTTC. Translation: CARSTAGVTGLAGGPYEQYF. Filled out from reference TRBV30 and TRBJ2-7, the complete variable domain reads SQTIHQWPATLVQPVGSPLSLECTVEGTSNPNLYWYRQAAGRGLQLLFYSVGIGQISSEVPQNLSASRPQDRQFILSSKKLLLSDSGFYLCARSTAGVTGLAGGPYEQYFGPGTRLTVT.

Here the CDR3 DNA reads TGTGCCAGCAGTTTCCTCCCTAGGACAGGTCCAGGGGCCCAGTACTTC. Protein: CASSFLPRTGPGAQYF. V is TRBV27 and J is TRBJ2-5; 7 positions agree with TRBD1. Germline V gene sequence: CDR1 MNHEY, CDR2 SMNVEV (reference sequence). The CDR3 is made up of 16 amino acids. V lost 3 bases to trimming and J lost 9 bases; unmatched junction nucleotides: 16.

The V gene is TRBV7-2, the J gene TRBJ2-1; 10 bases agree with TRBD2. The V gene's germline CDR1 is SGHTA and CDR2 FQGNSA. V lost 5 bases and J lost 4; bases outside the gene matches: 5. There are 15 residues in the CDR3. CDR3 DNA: TGTGCCAGCAGCCGTAGCGGGAGGAGTTACAATGAGCAGTTCTTC. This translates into CASSRSGRSYNEQFF.

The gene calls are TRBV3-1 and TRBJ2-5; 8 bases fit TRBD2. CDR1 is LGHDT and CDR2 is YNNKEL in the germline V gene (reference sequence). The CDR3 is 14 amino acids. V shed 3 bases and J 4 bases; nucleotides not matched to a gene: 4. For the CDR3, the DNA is TGTGCCAGCAGCCACGGGACTAGATTAGAGACCCAGTACTTC. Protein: CASSHGTRLETQYF.

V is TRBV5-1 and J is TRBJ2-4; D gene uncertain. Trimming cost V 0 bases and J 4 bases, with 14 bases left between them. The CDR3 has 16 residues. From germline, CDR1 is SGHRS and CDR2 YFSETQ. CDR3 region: CASSLEFWGGKNIQYF. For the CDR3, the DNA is TGCGCCAGCAGCTTGGAGTTCTGGGGTGGTAAAAACATTCAGTACTTC.

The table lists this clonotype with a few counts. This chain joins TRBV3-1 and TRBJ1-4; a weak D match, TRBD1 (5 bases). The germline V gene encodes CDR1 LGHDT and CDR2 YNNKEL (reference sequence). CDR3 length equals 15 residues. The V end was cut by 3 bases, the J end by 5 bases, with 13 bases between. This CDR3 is CASSQGGSENEKLFF. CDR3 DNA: TGTGCCAGCAGCCAGGGGGGGAGCGAAAATGAAAAACTGTTTTTT.